Included here is one T cell receptor (beta chain) sequence, with context. Germline V gene sequence: CDR1 LGHDT, CDR2 YNNKEL (reference sequence). The CDR3 has 14 amino acids. Trimming removed 0 bases at V and 5 bases at J, with 11 bases between. The sample comes from a study of blood T cell repertoires in COVID-19. About the study: Sites in the United States, Italy and Spain provided acute and convalescent COVID-19 samples. T cells, B-cell-depleted T cells, or PBMCs supplied cDNA or gDNA.

In the study's own analysis: Using reference gene primer amplification, nucleated cell counts were estimated. Measured with immunoSEQ multiplex PCR; TCRdb has only the in-frame clones, and not every one. V, J and clone size are taken as reported in that table, and D and trimming were inferred from the DNA itself. The data show under 100,000 clones, roughly 82% seen once. This TCR came from a man between 60 and 75 years old with acute or convalescent COVID-19. What was sequenced was peripheral blood. This chain uses TRBV3-1 (or the pseudogene TRBV3-2) with TRBJ2-7; a possible D gene is TRBD1 (6 bases). In nucleotides, the CDR3 is TGTGCCAGCAGCCAAGACCAGGGGAGAAACGAGCAGTACTTC. Translated: CASSQDQGRNEQYF.